A selection of T cell receptor beta chains follows, all from one sample in a study of tumor-infiltrating lymphocytes in primary liver carcinoma. TCRdb re-derived calls from the multiplex PCR reads in MiXCR, one entry per CDR3 protein. The sample shows roughly 78,000 distinct CDR3 sequences, about two thirds of them seen only once. The specimen was liver tumor tissue from sampling region 4. These receptors came from a woman aged 60-70 years with primary liver carcinoma and hepatitis B virus infection. Each CDR3 is given with its conserved first and last residue. A D gene is named only where the DNA matches it firmly. Only part of the rows carry a size: once, few, many, or a class if the clone is expanded.

>TRBJ1-1|many|TRBV5-1|NA
TGCGCCAGCAGGGTCCTGCAGACCAACACTGAAGCTTTCTTT
CASRVLQTNTEAFF
>TRBJ2-3|few|TRBV10-3|TRBD2
TGTGCCAAGGCCGGGACTAGCGGGAGCGGTATTAACACAGATACGCAGTATTTT
CAKAGTSGSGINTDTQYF
>TRBJ2-7|once|TRBV11-1|NA
TGCGCCAGCAGCTGGGGCGGGACGAGGACCTACATGCAGTACTTC
CASSWGGTRTYMQYF
>TRBJ2-7|NA|TRBV12-3/TRBV12-4|NA
TGTGCCAGTAGTTCGCCGATCGACTACGAGCGGTACTTC
CASSSPIDYERYF
>TRBJ2-2|many|TRBV12-3/TRBV12-4|NA
TGTGCCAGCAGTCGGGTTGTCGGGACGGGCACCGGGGAGCTGTTTTTT
CASSRVVGTGTGELFF
>TRBJ2-3|NA|TRBV11-1|NA
TGTGCCGGCAGCTTAAGGCAACATGCAGGAGAGTCTCACTTT
CAGSLRQHAGESHF
>TRBJ1-1|NA|TRBV6-6|NA
TGTGCCAGCAGTTACACGCAGAACACTGAAGCTCTATTT
CASSYTQNTEALF
>TRBJ1-2|NA|TRBV11-3|NA
TGTGCCAGCACTGTCCAGGGAGGCGATAGCTACACCTTC
CASTVQGGDSYTF
>TRBJ2-2|many|TRBV5-1|NA
TGCGCCAGCACCCCCGGGAGCACCGGGGAGCTGTTTTTT
CASTPGSTGELFF
>TRBJ1-6|NA|TRBV11-2|NA
TGTACCAGCAGTTTAGATCCGGGATCGCCCCTCCACTTT
CTSSLDPGSPLHF
>TRBJ2-3|NA|TRBV10-3|NA
TGTGCCATCAGTGAGTCGACTTGGCGAAGCACAGATATGCAGTATTTT
CAISESTWRSTDMQYF
>TRBJ2-7|NA|TRBV11-2|TRBD1
TGTGCCAGCAGGTCAACAGGGGACGCCTACGAGCAGTACTTC
CASRSTGDAYEQYF
>TRBJ1-2|once|TRBV29-1|NA
TGCAGCGTTTACTGTAACTATGACTACACCTTC
CSVYCNYDYTF
>TRBJ1-1|NA|TRBV6-6|TRBD1
TGTGCCAGCAATAACCCAGGGGGCGGGGACGCTGAAGCTTTCTTT
CASNNPGGGDAEAFF
>TRBJ1-4|NA|TRBV7-9|TRBD1
TGTGCCAGCAGCTCCCCCTCCCGCACAGGGGTGGAAAAACTGTTTTTT
CASSSPSRTGVEKLFF
>TRBJ2-5|few|TRBV19|TRBD2
TGTGCCAGTAGTAGTCTAGCGGGAGAGACCCAGTACTTC
CASSSLAGETQYF
>TRBJ2-7|many|TRBV5-1|NA
TGCGCCAGCAGCCAGGGGGGATCCCGCTCCCACCAGTACTTC
CASSQGGSRSHQYF
>TRBJ2-7|NA|TRBV6-1|NA
TGTGGCAGCAGTGACCCTGGAGGTTCTTCCTACGAACAGTACTTC
CGSSDPGGSSYEQYF